The 22 T cell receptor beta chains reported below all come from one sample, sequenced in a study of blood T cells in healthy people across ages. Combining a sample-barcoded 5' primer with a J-beta primer mix, a second PCR ran for roughly 6 to 11 cycles. Each CDR3 protein gets one entry after TCRdb re-called the 5' RACE reads with MiXCR. The sample consists of 1.5 million to 2 million distinct CDR3 sequences, roughly 52% of them appearing once. The source material was blood. Source of these receptors: a woman between 40 and 55 years old in good health.

This clonotype has only a few counts. The genes are TRBV18 and TRBJ2-1, with D tentatively TRBD2 (6 bases). This CDR3 has 15 residues. Trimming removed 5 bases from V and 4 bases from J, with 15 bases in between. Germline CDR1 reads KGHSH; CDR2 reads LQKENI. The CDR3 reads CASSTTPGEYNEQFF. The CDR3 DNA is TGTGCCAGCTCAACCACGCCGGGGGAGTACAATGAGCAGTTCTTC.

This clonotype was counted a single time. The junction departs from the called germline gene at one end, perhaps through a read error. V and J are TRBV6-2 or TRBV6-3 and TRBJ1-5, with 7 bases fitting TRBD1. CDR1 and CDR2 (germline): MNHEY, SVGEGT. The CDR3 has 14 amino acids. The CDR3 reads CASSYWTGDQPQHF. Here the CDR3 DNA reads TGTGCCAGCAGCTACTGGACAGGCGATCAGCCCCAGCATTTT.

The chain uses TRBV4-3 and TRBJ1-2; D remains unclear. The CDR3 contains 14 residues. Germline CDR1 is LGHNA and CDR2 is YSLEER. Trimming removed 1 base from V and 7 bases from J, with 13 bases in between. The CDR3 loop is CASSQGTAYSGYTF. CDR3 bases: TGCGCCAGCAGCCAAGGGACTGCTTATTCTGGCTACACCTTC.

The chain couples TRBV6-1 to TRBJ1-5; D might be TRBD1 (5 bases). With 10 bases removed from V and 3 bases from J, the gap between germline ends came to 13 bases. Germline values: CDR1 MNHNS, CDR2 SASEGT. This CDR3 spans 13 amino acids. CDR3 nucleotides: TGTGCCACCTTAGGGGAGCACAATCAGCCCCAGCATTTT. Its translation: CATLGEHNQPQHF.

This clonotype showed up just a few times. The chain carries TRBV15 and TRBJ2-6; D call uncertain. Germline values: CDR1 LNHNV, CDR2 YYDKDF (reference sequence). CDR3 length equals 21 residues. The germline V and J ends were trimmed by 3 bases and 0 bases, with 24 bases remaining between them. The CDR3 region has the DNA TGTGCCACCAGCAGGGACGGTATTAGCCAGCCGTTCAGCTCTGGGGCCAACGTCCTGACTTTC. Encoded protein: CATSRDGISQPFSSGANVLTF.

The chain carries TRBV7-2 and TRBJ2-7, with D perhaps given as TRBD1 or TRBD2 (5 bases each). CDR3 size: 16 residues. Deletions cut 6 bases from V and 2 bases from J, with 20 bases between. Looked up from germline, CDR1 is SGHTA and CDR2 is FQGNSA. In nucleotides, the CDR3 is TGTGCCAGCAGTTCTCAGCGGCAGGGTGATCCCTACGAGCAGTACTTC. It codes for CASSSQRQGDPYEQYF.

In its sample, this clonotype was seen a few times. The DNA of the CDR3 is TGCGCCAGCAATCCAGGGACGGCAGGGGATACGCAGTATTTT. Translated: CASNPGTAGDTQYF. The chain links TRBV5-1 to TRBJ2-3; D may match TRBD1 or TRBD2 (5 bases each). This CDR3 contains 14 residues. Germline V gene lookup returns CDR1 SGHRS and CDR2 YFSETQ. V shed 6 bases and J shed 6 bases, with 17 bases lying between them.

This clonotype was picked up a small number of times. In DNA form, the CDR3 reads TGCGCCAGCAGTGACGGGACAGGGTTATTCTACGAGCAGTACTTC. Translating gives CASSDGTGLFYEQYF. The chain has TRBV10-2 and TRBJ2-7; 9 bases map to TRBD1. The V gene end was trimmed by 3 bases and the J gene end by 3 bases; junction bases not matched to a gene: 6. Germline CDR1 reads WSHSY; CDR2 reads SAAADI. The CDR3 runs to 15 residues.

As for this clonotype: The junction shows a germline mismatch at one end, possibly a read error. The rearrangement uses TRBV5-4 and TRBJ2-4, with 7 bases aligning to TRBD1. Germline lookup yields CDR1 SGHNT and CDR2 YYREEE (reference sequence). The CDR3 has 16 amino acids. This CDR3 reads CASSYRTGRVENVQYF. As DNA, the CDR3 is TGTGCCAGCAGCTACCGGACAGGTCGTGTGGAAAACGTTCAGTACTTC.

The genes are TRBV4-2 and TRBJ2-6; TRBD2 is a possible D gene (6 bases). CDR3 length equals 19 residues. Germline V gene lookup returns CDR1 LGHNA and CDR2 YNFKEQ. The ends were cut back, 0 bases at V and 0 bases at J, with 15 bases in the middle. CDR3 loop: CASSQDYGAGGSGANVLTF. The CDR3 region has the DNA TGTGCCAGCAGCCAAGATTACGGGGCCGGGGGCTCTGGGGCCAACGTCCTGACTTTC.

The chain links TRBV9 to TRBJ2-3, with TRBD2 matching over 9 bases. Trimming removed 0 bases from V and 1 base from J; junction bases left unmatched: 15. Germline assignment: CDR1 SGDLS and CDR2 YYNGEE. This CDR3 has 20 residues. The CDR3: CASSVEASGDIGIGTDTQYF. CDR3 in DNA: TGTGCCAGCAGCGTAGAGGCTAGCGGGGACATCGGGATAGGCACAGATACGCAGTATTTT.

This clonotype was observed a single time. This chain joins TRBV29-1 and TRBJ1-5; the D is unclear. Trimming pared 4 bases from V and 0 bases from J, leaving 13 bases between. The CDR3 is 15 residues long. Per germline, CDR1 SQVTM and CDR2 ANQGSEA. CDR3 in DNA: TGCAGCGTTGCTGGAGATCCCTATAGCAATCAGCCCCAGCATTTT. Translated, it gives CSVAGDPYSNQPQHF.

This chain links TRBV20-1 with TRBJ1-5; weak D call: TRBD1 (5 bases). Germline CDR1 and CDR2: DFQATT and SNEGSKA (reference sequence). V was pared by 5 bases and J by 6 bases, with 26 bases between. The CDR3 is 17 amino acids. As DNA, the CDR3 is TGCAGTGCTGGGAGACAAAGGGCCTGGGGGATTAGTCAGCCCCAGCATTTT. It translates to CSAGRQRAWGISQPQHF.

The chain has TRBV28 and TRBJ1-1, with D perhaps TRBD1 (5 bases). The V end lost 6 bases, the J end lost 4 bases, and 18 bases lay between the germline ends. This CDR3 spans 15 amino acids. The germline gives CDR1 MDHEN, CDR2 SYDVKM. CDR3 region: CASSPTAPSSTEAFF. The CDR3 bases are TGTGCCAGCAGCCCGACAGCACCCAGCAGCACTGAAGCTTTCTTT.

The rearrangement links TRBV11-2 to TRBJ2-1; possibly TRBD1 for D (9 bases). V lost 5 bases to trimming and J lost 9 bases, with 17 bases between them. There are 14 residues in the CDR3. Germline-derived CDR1 and CDR2 are SGHAT and FQNNGV. Here the CDR3 reads CASSIGQGTSEQFF. The CDR3 DNA reads TGTGCCAGCAGCATCGGACAGGGGACTAGTGAGCAGTTCTTC.

This clonotype was observed a single time. Compared with germline, one end of the junction differs, possibly owing to a read error. The genes are TRBV5-1 and TRBJ2-1; 9 bases fit TRBD1. The CDR3 is 15 residues long. Germline CDR1 SGHRS, CDR2 YFSETQ. The DNA of the CDR3 is TGCGCCTGCAGCTTGGGGGGACAGGGCAACAATGAGCAGTTCTTC. Translation gives CACSLGGQGNNEQFF.

V usage is TRBV6-2 or TRBV6-3 and J usage is TRBJ2-3, with 12 bases identical to TRBD2. This CDR3 has 20 residues. V dropped 7 bases and J dropped 0; count of bases not matched to a gene: 17. Germline V CDR1 and CDR2: MNHEY, SVGEGT. CDR3 DNA sequence: TGTGCCAGCACCCAAACCTCTCCGGGACTAGCGGGCACTAGCACAGATACGCAGTATTTT. Translation: CASTQTSPGLAGTSTDTQYF.

The chain links TRBV9 to TRBJ2-2; 9 positions match TRBD2. Germline CDR1 reads SGDLS; CDR2 reads YYNGEE. The CDR3 covers 20 residues. Trimming cost V 1 base and J 0 bases; bases outside gene matches: 13. DNA for the CDR3: TGTGCCAGCAGCGTATCGCGGCGGGGGGGCACGTCGACGAACACCGGGGAGCTGTTTTTT. It is translated as CASSVSRRGGTSTNTGELFF.

The chain links TRBV20-1 to TRBJ2-7, with 9 bases that match TRBD1. V gave up 6 bases and J gave up 2 bases; unmatched junction bases: 11. CDR1 and CDR2 (germline): DFQATT, SNEGSKA (reference sequence). The length of the CDR3 is 15 residues. CDR3 nucleotide sequence: TGCAGTGCCAATTCCGGGACAGGGCCGACCTACGAGCAGTACTTC. Protein sequence: CSANSGTGPTYEQYF.

This clonotype was detected a few times. The chain couples TRBV24-1 to TRBJ2-3; D is unresolved. CDR1 and CDR2 (germline): KGHDR, SFDVKD. V dropped 5 bases and J dropped 3 bases, with 8 bases sitting between them. The CDR3 has 13 residues. CDR3 residues: CATSVHGTDTQYF. CDR3 sequence (DNA): TGTGCCACCAGTGTCCACGGAACAGATACGCAGTATTTT.

The CDR3 DNA sequence: TGTGCCAGCAGCTTGGGCCTTGCTAAGGGGGGCCGTATCGATGAGCAGTTCTTC. Its protein product is CASSLGLAKGGRIDEQFF. This chain uses TRBV5-6 with TRBJ2-1, with D perhaps assigned TRBD1 or TRBD2 (6 bases each). The CDR3 totals 18 residues. Deletions cut 0 bases from V and 8 bases from J, with 24 bases between. CDR1 SGHDT and CDR2 YYEEEE come from the germline V gene.

The genes are TRBV5-1 and TRBJ1-2; D is perhaps TRBD1 (5 bases). V lost 0 bases and J lost 4, with 13 bases in between. Germline V CDR1 and CDR2: SGHRS, YFSETQ. The CDR3 loop spans 15 amino acids. The CDR3, as DNA: TGCGCCAGCAGCTTGGACCTTCTCCAGGGCTATGGCTACACCTTC. Translating gives CASSLDLLQGYGYTF.